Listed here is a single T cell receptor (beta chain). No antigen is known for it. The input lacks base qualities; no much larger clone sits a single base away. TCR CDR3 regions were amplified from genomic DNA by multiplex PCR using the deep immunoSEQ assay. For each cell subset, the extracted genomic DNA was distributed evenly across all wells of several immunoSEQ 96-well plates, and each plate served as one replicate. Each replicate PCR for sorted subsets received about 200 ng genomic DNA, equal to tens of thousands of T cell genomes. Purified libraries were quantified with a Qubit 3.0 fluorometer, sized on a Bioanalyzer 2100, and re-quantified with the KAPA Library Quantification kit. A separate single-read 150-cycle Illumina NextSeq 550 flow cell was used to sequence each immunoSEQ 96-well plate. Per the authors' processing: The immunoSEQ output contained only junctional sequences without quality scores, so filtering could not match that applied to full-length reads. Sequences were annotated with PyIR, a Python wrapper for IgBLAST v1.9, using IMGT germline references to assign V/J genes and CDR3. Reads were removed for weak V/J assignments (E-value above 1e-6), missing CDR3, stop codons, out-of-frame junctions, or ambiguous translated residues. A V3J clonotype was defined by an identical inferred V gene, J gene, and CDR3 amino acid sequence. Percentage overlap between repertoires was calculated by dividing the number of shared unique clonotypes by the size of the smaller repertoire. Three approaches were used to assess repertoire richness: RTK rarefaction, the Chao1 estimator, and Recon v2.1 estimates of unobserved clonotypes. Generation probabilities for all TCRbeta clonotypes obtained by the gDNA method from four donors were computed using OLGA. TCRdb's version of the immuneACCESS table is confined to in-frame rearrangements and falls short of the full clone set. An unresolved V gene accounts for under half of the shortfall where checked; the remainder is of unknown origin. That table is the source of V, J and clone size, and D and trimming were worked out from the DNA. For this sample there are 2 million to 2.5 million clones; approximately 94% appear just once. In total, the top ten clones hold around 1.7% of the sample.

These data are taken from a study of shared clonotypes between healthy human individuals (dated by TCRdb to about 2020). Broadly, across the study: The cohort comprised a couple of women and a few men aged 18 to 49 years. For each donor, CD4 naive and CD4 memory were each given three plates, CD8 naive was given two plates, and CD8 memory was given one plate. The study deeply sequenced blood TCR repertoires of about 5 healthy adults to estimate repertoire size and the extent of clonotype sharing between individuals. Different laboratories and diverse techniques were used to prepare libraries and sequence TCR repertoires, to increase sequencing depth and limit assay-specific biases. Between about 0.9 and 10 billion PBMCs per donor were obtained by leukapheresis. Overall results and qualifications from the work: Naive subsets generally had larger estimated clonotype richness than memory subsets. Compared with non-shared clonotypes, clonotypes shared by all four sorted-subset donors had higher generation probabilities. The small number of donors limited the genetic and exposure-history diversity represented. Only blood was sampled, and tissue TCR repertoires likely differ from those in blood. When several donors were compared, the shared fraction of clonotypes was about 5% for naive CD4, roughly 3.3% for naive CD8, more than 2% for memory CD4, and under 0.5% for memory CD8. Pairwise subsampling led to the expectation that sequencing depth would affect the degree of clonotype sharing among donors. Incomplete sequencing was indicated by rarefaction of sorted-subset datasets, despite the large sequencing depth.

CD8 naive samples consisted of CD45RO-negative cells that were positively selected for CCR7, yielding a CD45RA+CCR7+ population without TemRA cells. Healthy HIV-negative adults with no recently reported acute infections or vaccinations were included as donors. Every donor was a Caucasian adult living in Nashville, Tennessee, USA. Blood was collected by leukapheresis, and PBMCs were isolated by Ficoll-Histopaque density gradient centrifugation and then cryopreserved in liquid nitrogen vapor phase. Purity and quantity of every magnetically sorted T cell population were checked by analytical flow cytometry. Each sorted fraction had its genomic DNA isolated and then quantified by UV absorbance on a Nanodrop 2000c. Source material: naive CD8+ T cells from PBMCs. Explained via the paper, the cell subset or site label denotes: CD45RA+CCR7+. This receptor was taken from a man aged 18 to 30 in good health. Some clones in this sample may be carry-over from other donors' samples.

CDR3 region: CASSPMGGTVGELFF. The nucleotides read TGTGCCAGCAGTCCAATGGGCGGGACGGTCGGGGAGCTGTTTTTT. The V gene is TRBV27 and the J gene is TRBJ2-2; TRBD2 is a weak D gene call, 6 bases matching. V and J are truncated by 5 bases and 7 bases respectively, leaving an intervening sequence of 17 bases. Its CDR3 holds 15 amino acids, cysteine through phenylalanine. Of all the DNA, just the CDR3 is kept, 45 bases in frame from base 1. CDR1 MNHEY and CDR2 SMNVEV are derived from the germline V gene (reference sequence).